This T cell receptor beta chain stems from a study of glioma-infiltrating T cells. The CDR3 is made up of 13 amino acids. The V end lost 3 bases, the J end lost 1 base, and 6 bases lay between the germline ends. The germline CDR1 and CDR2 sequences are LNHDA and SQIVND (reference sequence). Using RNA template, CDR3s of TCR alpha and beta were amplified with iRepertoire arm-PCR. TCRdb ran MiXCR on the multiplex PCR reads and lists one entry per CDR3 protein. Of approximately 190,000 distinct CDR3 sequences listed, roughly 32% are singletons. This clonotype was obtained from a human donor with low-grade glioma or glioblastoma, undergoing nonglioma brain surgery, or in good health (not recorded which). This chain links TRBV19 with TRBJ1-1; D remains unclear. Material: glioma tissue, nonneoplastic brain tissue, or PBMCs (not recorded which). The CDR3, as DNA: TGTGCCAGTAGTATGAGTGGGAACACTGAAGCTTTCTTT. Amino acids: CASSMSGNTEAFF.